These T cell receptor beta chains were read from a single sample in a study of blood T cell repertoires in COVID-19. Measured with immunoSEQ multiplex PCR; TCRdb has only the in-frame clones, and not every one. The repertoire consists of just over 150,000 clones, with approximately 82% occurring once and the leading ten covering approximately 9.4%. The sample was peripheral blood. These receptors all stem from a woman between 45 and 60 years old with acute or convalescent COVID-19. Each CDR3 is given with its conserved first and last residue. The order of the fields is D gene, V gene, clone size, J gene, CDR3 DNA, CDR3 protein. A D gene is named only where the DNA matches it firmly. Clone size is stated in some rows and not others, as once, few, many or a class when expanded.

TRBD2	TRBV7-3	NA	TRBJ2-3	TGTGCCAGCAGCCCCCGGTGGGGCGGGGGGGCCAAAGATACGCAGTATTTT	CASSPRWGGGAKDTQYF
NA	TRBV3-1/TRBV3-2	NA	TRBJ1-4	TGTGCCAGCAGCCAAGAGGGCGGGGCCGGGGAAAAACTGTTTTTT	CASSQEGGAGEKLFF
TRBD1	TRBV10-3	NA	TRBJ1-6	TGTGCCATCAGTGAGCACAGGGGGGAATCACCCCTCCACTTT	CAISEHRGESPLHF
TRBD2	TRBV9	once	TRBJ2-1	TGTGCCAGCAGCGCTTCAAACCTGGGACTAGCGGGAGGCGCCTACAATGAGCAGTTCTTC	CASSASNLGLAGGAYNEQFF
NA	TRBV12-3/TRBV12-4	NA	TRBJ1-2	TGTGCCAGCACAAAGGGCAGGGCGGATGGCTACACCTTC	CASTKGRADGYTF
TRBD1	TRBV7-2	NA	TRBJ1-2	TGTGCCAGCAGCGCCTTTCTGGACAGGTTTAAGAATGGCTACACCTTC	CASSAFLDRFKNGYTF
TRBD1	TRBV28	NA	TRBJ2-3	TGTGCCAGCAGTTTAGCGGGGACGGCAGGGGGCTTAGGTTTT	CASSLAGTAGGLGF
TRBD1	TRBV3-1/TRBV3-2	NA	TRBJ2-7	TGTGCCAGCAGCCCCACCCTAGGGACAGGGACCTACGAGCAGTACTTC	CASSPTLGTGTYEQYF
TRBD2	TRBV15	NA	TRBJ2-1	TGTGCCACCAGCAGGCTACTAGCGGGAGTTTACAATGAGCAGTTCTTC	CATSRLLAGVYNEQFF
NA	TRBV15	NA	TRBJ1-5	TGTGCCACCAGCAGATCTTCCAGGGATATTCAGCCCCAGCATTTT	CATSRSSRDIQPQHF